Listed below are T cell receptor beta chains from one sample, sequenced in a study of blood T cell repertoires in COVID-19. Assay: immunoSEQ multiplex PCR; the TCRdb copy retains only in-frame clones and omits some. The sample carries roughly 180,000 clones, about 81% recorded once. The sample was peripheral blood. The receptor source for this set is a woman older than 75 with COVID-19, enrolled during active disease. The CDR3 runs from the conserved cysteine through the conserved F or W. The D gene is left open where the match is weak.

d_gene | j_gene | len | v_gene | CDR3nt | CDR3aa
TRBD1 | TRBJ1-1 | 12 | TRBV2 | TGTGCCAGCAAACGGACAGGGCTTGAAGCTTTCTTT | CASKRTGLEAFF
- | TRBJ1-2 | 16 | TRBV5-4 | TGTGCCAGCAGCTCCACCGTCTACGGGGATAACTATGGCTACACCTTC | CASSSTVYGDNYGYTF
TRBD2 | TRBJ2-1 | 15 | TRBV18 | TGTGCCAGCTCACCGACTAGCGGTTCCTACAATGAGCAGTTCTTC | CASSPTSGSYNEQFF
- | TRBJ2-3 | 14 | TRBV29-1 | TGCAGCGTGTCCCAGGGGCTAGTCACAGATACGCAGTATTTT | CSVSQGLVTDTQYF
TRBD1 | TRBJ2-1 | 12 | TRBV7-9 | TGTGCCAGCAGCCCCGGACAGGGGGAACAGTTCTTC | CASSPGQGEQFF
- | TRBJ2-1 | 15 | TRBV3-1/TRBV3-2 | TGTGCCAGCAGCTCACGGGAGATATGGGGCAATGAGCAGTTCTTC | CASSSREIWGNEQFF
- | TRBJ1-1 | 14 | TRBV2 | TGTGCCAGCAGACGAAGGGGCGGGAACACTGAAGCTTTCTTT | CASRRRGGNTEAFF
TRBD2 | TRBJ2-3 | 18 | TRBV5-6 | TGTGCCAGCAGCTGGACTAGCGGGAGGGCCTTGTGGACAGATACGCAGTATTTT | CASSWTSGRALWTDTQYF
- | TRBJ1-4 | 14 | TRBV28 | TGTGCCAGCACCCCGCTCTATCCGAATGAAAAACTGTTTTTT | CASTPLYPNEKLFF
TRBD2 | TRBJ2-5 | 13 | TRBV5-6 | TGTGCCAGCAGGCTAGCGGGAGGAGAGACCCAGTACTTC | CASRLAGGETQYF
TRBD1 | TRBJ1-6 | 14 | TRBV10-3 | TGTGCCATCAGTGAGACCAGGGGGGATTCACCCCTCCACTTT | CAISETRGDSPLHF
TRBD1 | TRBJ2-7 | 14 | TRBV18 | TGTGCCAGCTCACCACCGGACAGGGGCCTCGAGCAGTACTTC | CASSPPDRGLEQYF
- | TRBJ2-2 | 13 | TRBV27 | TGTGCCAGCAGAATAGAATACACCGGGGAGCTGTTTTTT | CASRIEYTGELFF
TRBD1 | TRBJ1-1 | 13 | TRBV5-1 | TGCGCCAGCAGCTTCAGGGGGCAAACTGAAGCTTTCTTT | CASSFRGQTEAFF
TRBD1 | TRBJ2-7 | 14 | TRBV27 | TGTGCCAGCAGTTTTACACAGGGGCCCTACGAGCAGTACTTC | CASSFTQGPYEQYF
- | TRBJ1-2 | 14 | TRBV6-5 | TGTGCCTCAAAGCTTGGAGTCAGCACCTATGGCTACACCTTC | CASKLGVSTYGYTF
- | TRBJ1-1 | 12 | TRBV12-3/TRBV12-4 | TGTGCCAGCAGTGGTGGGGGACTGGGAGCTTTCTTT | CASSGGGLGAFF
TRBD2 | TRBJ2-1 | 17 | TRBV25-1 | TGTGCCAGCAGTGGCCGCCTCGGGACTAGCGGAAGAGGTGAGCAGTTCTTC | CASSGRLGTSGRGEQFF
- | TRBJ1-1 | 16 | TRBV30 | TGTGCCTGGAGTAGGGCGGGTAGGCTCGGGGACACTGAAGCTTTCTTT | CAWSRAGRLGDTEAFF